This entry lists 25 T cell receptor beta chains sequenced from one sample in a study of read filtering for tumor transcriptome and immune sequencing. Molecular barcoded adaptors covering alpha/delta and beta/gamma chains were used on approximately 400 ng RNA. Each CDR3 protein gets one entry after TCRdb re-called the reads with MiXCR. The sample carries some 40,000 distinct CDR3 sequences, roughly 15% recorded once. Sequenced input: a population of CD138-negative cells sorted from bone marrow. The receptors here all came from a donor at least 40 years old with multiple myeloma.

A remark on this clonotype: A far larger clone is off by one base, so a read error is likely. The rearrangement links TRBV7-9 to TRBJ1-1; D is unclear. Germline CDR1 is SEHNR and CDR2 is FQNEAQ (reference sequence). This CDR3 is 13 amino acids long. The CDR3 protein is CACSLDLTLPGFF. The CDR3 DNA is TGTGCCTGCAGCTTAGATCTGACCCTTCCAGGTTTCTTT. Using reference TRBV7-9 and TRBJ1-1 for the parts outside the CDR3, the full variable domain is DTGVSQNPRHKITKRGQNVTFRCDPISEHNRLYWYRQTLGQGPEFLTYFQNEAQLEKSRLLSDRFSAERPKGSFSTLEIQRTEQGDSAMYLCACSLDLTLPGFFGQGTRLTVV.

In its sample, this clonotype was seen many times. In DNA, the CDR3 is TGTGCCAGCGCCTTGTATTATAGCGGGGGGACCAATGAGCAGTTCTTC. Protein product: CASALYYSGGTNEQFF. J is TRBJ2-1 and V is TRBV6-2 or TRBV6-3; 10 bases align to TRBD2. CDR3 length: 16 residues. V lost 8 bases to trimming and J lost 6 bases; unmatched junction nucleotides: 13. In germline, CDR1 is MNHEY, CDR2 SVGEGT.

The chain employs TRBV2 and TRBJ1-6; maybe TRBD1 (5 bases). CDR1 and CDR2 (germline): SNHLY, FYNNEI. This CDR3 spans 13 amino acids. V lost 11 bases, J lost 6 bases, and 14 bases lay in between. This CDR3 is CAGSRGGNSPLHF. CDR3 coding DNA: TGTGCCGGGAGCCGGGGGGGTAATTCACCCCTCCACTTT.

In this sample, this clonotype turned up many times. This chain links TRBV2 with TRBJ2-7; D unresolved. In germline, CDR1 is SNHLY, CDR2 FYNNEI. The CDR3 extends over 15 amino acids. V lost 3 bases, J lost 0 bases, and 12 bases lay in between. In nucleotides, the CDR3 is TGTGCCAGCAGTGACGGAGTTATAAGCTCCTACGAGCAGTACTTC. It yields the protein CASSDGVISSYEQYF. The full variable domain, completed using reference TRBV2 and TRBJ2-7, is EPEVTQTPSHQVTQMGQEVILRCVPISNHLYFYWYRQILGQKVEFLVSFYNNEISEKSEIFDDQFSVERPDGSNFTLKIRSTKLEDSAMYFCASSDGVISSYEQYFGPGTRLTVT.

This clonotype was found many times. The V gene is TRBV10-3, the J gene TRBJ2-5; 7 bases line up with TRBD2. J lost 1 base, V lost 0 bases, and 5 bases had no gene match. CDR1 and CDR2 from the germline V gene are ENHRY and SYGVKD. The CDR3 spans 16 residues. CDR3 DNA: TGTGCCATCAGTGAGTCTCCAGCGGGGACCCAAGAGACCCAGTACTTC. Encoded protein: CAISESPAGTQETQYF.

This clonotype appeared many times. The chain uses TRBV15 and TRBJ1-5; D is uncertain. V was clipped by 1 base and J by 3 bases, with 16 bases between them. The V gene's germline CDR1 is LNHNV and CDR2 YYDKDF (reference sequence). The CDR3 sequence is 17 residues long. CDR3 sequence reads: CATSRGLAGDSNQPQHF. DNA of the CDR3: TGTGCCACCAGCAGAGGATTGGCAGGAGATTCCAATCAGCCCCAGCATTTT.

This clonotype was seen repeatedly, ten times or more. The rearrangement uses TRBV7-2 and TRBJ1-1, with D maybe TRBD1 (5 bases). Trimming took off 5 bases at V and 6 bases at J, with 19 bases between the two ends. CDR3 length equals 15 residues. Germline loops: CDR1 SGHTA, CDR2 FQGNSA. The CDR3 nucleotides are TGTGCCAGCAGCAACCGCCAGGGAGGCCTTTCTGAAGCTTTCTTT. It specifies CASSNRQGGLSEAFF.

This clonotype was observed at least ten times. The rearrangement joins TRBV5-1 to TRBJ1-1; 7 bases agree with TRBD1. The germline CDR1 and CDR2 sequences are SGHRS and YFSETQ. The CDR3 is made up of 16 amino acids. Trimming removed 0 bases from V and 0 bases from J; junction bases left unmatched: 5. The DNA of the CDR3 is TGCGCCAGCAGCTTGGTGACAGGGATGGTGAACACTGAAGCTTTCTTT. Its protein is CASSLVTGMVNTEAFF.

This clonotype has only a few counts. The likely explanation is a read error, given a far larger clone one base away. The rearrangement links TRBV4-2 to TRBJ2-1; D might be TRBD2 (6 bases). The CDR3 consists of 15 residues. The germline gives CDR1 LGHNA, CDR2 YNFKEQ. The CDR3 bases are TGTGCCAGCAGCTTCTCGGGAGCCCAGGGCAATGAGCAGCTCTTC. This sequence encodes CASSFSGAQGNEQLF.

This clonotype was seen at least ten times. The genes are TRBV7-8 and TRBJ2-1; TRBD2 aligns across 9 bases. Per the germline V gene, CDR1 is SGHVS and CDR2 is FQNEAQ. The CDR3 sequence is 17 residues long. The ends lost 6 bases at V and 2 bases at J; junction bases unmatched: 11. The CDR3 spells CASSLRTGTSTYNEQFF. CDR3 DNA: TGTGCCAGCAGTCTACGCACCGGGACTAGCACCTACAATGAGCAGTTCTTC.

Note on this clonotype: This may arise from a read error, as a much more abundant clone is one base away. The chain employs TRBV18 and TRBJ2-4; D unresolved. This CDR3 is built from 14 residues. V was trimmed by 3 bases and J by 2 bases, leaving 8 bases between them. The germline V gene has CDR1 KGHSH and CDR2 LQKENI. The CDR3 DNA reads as TGTGCCAGCTCACCTGCCCGGACCAAAAACATTCAGTACTTC. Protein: CASSPARTKNIQYF.

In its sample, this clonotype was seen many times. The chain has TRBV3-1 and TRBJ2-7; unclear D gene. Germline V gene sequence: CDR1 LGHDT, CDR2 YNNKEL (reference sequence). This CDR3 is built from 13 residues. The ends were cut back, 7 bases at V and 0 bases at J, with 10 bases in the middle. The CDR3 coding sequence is TGTGCCAGCACCCCTGTCGGCTCCTACGAGCAGTACTTC. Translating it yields CASTPVGSYEQYF.

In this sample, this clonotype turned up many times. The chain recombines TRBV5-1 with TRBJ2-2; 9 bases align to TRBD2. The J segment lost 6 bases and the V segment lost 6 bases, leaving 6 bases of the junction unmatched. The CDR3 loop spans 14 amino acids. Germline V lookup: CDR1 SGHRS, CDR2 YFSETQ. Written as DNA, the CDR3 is TGCGCCAGCACCGCGGGGGGGCTCTCCGGGGAGCTGTTTTTT. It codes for CASTAGGLSGELFF.

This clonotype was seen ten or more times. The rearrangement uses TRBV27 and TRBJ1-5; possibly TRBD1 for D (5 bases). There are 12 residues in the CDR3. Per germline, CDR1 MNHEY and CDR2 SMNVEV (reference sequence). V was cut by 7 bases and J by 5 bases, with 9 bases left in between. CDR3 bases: TGTGCCAGCAAAGGAGGGGATCAGCCCCAGCATTTT. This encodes CASKGGDQPQHF.

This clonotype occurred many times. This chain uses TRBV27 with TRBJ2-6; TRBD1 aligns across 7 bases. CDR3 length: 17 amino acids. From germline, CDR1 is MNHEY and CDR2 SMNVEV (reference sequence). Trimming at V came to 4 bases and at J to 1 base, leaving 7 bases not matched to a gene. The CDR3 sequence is CASSWVTGVSGANVLTF. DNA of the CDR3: TGTGCCAGCAGTTGGGTCACAGGGGTGTCTGGGGCCAACGTCCTGACTTTC. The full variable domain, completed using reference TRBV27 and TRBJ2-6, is EAQVTQNPRYLITVTGKKLTVTCSQNMNHEYMSWYRQDPGLGLRQIYYSMNVEVTDKGDVPEGYKVSRKEKRNFPLILESPSPNQTSLYFCASSWVTGVSGANVLTFGAGSRLTVL.

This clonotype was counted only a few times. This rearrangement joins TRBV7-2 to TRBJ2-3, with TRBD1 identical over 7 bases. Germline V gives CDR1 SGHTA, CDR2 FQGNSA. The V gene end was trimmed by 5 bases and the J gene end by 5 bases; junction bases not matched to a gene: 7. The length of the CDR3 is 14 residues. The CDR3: CASSPTRQGDTQYF. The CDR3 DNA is TGTGCCAGCAGCCCCACCCGACAGGGAGATACGCAGTATTTT.

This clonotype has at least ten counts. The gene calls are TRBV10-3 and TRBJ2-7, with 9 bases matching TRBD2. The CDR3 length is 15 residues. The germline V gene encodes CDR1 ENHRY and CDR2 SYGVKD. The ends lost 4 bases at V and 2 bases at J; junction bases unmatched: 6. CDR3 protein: CAISGGSGGTYEQYF. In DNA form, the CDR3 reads TGTGCCATCAGTGGTGGTAGCGGGGGCACCTACGAGCAGTACTTC.

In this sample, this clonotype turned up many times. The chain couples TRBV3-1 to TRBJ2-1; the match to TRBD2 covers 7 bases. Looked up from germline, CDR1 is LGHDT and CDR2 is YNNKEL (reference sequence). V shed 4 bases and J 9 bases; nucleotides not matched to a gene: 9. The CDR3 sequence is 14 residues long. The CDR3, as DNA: TGTGCCAGCAGCCCAGCTAAGCGGGGCGGTGAGCAGTTCTTC. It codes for CASSPAKRGGEQFF.

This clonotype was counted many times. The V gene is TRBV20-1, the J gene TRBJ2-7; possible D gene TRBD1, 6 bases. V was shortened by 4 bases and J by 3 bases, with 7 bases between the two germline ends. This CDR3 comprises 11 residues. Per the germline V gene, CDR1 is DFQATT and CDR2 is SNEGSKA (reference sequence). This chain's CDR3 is CSAKQGYEQYF. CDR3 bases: TGCAGTGCTAAACAGGGCTACGAGCAGTACTTC.

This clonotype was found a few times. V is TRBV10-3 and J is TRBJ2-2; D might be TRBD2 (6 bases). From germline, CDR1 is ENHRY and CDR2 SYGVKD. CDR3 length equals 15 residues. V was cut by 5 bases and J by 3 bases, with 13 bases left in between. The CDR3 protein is CAISPRESYTGELFF. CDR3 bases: TGTGCCATCAGTCCCCGGGAGAGCTACACCGGGGAGCTGTTTTTT.

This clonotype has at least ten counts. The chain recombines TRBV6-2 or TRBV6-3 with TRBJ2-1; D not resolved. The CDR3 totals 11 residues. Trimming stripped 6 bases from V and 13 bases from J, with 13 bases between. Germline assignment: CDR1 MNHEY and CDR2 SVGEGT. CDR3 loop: CASSGLAQQFF. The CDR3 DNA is TGTGCCAGCAGCGGGTTAGCCCAACAGTTCTTC.

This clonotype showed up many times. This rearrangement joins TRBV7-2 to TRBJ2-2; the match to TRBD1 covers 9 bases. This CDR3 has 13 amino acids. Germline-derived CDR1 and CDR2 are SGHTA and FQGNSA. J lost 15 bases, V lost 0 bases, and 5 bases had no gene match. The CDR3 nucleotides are TGTGCCAGCAGCTTAGCCGGGACAGGGAAAATGTTTTTT. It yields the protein CASSLAGTGKMFF. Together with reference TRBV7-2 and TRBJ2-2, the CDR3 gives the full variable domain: GAGVSQSPSNKVTEKGKDVELRCDPISGHTALYWYRQSLGQGLEFLIYFQGNSAPDKSGLPSDRFSAERTGGSVSTLTIQRTQQEDSAVYLCASSLAGTGKMFFGEGSRLTVL.

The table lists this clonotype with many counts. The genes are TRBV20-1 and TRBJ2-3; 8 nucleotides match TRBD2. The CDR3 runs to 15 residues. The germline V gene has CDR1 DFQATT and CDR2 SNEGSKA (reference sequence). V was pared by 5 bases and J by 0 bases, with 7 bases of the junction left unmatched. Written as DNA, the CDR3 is TGCAGTGCTGACGTACTAGCGGATAGCACAGATACGCAGTATTTT. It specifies CSADVLADSTDTQYF.

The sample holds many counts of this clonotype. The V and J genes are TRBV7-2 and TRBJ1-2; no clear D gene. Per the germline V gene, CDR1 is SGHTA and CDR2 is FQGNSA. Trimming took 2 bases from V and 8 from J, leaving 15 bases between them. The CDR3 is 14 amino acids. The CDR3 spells CASSLRAAFAGYTF. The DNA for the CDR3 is TGTGCCAGCAGCTTAAGGGCAGCCTTCGCCGGCTACACCTTC.

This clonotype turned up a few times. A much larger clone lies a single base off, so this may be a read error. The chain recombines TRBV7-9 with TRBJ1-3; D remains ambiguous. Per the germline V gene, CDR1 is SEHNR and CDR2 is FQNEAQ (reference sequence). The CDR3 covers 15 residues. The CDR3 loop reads CASSPRAEAGNIIYF. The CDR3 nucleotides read TGTGCCAGCAGCCCCCGGGCTGAAGCTGGAAACATCATATATTTT.